The 29 T cell receptor beta chains below come from one sample, sequenced in a study of graft-versus-host responses after intestinal transplantation. Generated by immunoSEQ multiplex PCR, the TCRdb table keeps only in-frame clones and is missing some. The repertoire has about 40,000 clones, roughly 90% of them found once; the top ten carry around 7%. The specimen comprised PBMCs, sampled less than 280 days after transplant. These receptors were taken from a human patient who received an intestinal transplant, so some T cells may come from the graft donor.

This clone came up once. This chain uses TRBV27 with TRBJ1-3; no clear D. The V end lost 5 bases, the J end lost 1 base, and 12 bases lay between the germline ends. In germline, CDR1 is MNHEY, CDR2 SMNVEV (reference sequence). This CDR3 has 15 amino acids. The CDR3 sequence: CASSPSQESGNTIYF. The CDR3 nucleotides read TGTGCCAGCAGTCCCTCGCAAGAGTCTGGAAACACCATATATTTT.

V usage is TRBV4-1 and J usage is TRBJ2-3, with 8 bases lining up with TRBD1. The CDR3 has 15 amino acids. V gave up 4 bases and J gave up 3 bases; unmatched junction bases: 6. The V gene's germline CDR1 is MGHRA and CDR2 YSYEKL. The CDR3 is CASSRQGAGTDTQYF. DNA for the CDR3: TGCGCCAGCAGCCGCCAGGGGGCAGGGACAGATACGCAGTATTTT.

This clone was detected once. V usage is TRBV7-9 and J usage is TRBJ2-3, with a weak D call TRBD1 (5 bases). The CDR3 runs to 14 residues. Per the germline V gene, CDR1 is SEHNR and CDR2 is FQNEAQ (reference sequence). Trimming took off 1 base at V and 1 base at J, with 6 bases between the two ends. The CDR3: CASSLEGGTDTQYF. In DNA, the CDR3 is TGTGCCAGCAGCTTAGAAGGGGGCACAGATACGCAGTATTTT.

This clone was observed a few times. Since a far larger clone is one base different, this is likely a read error. Other DNA sequences in this sample translate to the same CDR3. V is TRBV5-1 and J is TRBJ1-1; D might be TRBD1 (5 bases). The germline V gene encodes CDR1 SGHRS and CDR2 YFSETQ. The ends were cut back, 0 bases at V and 6 bases at J, with 18 bases in the middle. The CDR3 length is 16 residues. Written as DNA, the CDR3 is TGCGCCAGCAGCTTGGTCCGGGGCGACAAGAGGCCTGAAGCTTTCTTT. Amino acids: CASSLVRGDKRPEAFF.

This chain links TRBV7-9 with TRBJ1-3; D unclear. Germline values: CDR1 SEHNR, CDR2 FQNEAQ (reference sequence). Trimming left V 2 bases short and J 4 bases short, with 6 bases between. This CDR3 is built from 13 residues. CDR3 bases: TGTGCCAGCAGCTTAATTGAGGGAAACACCATATATTTT. Residues: CASSLIEGNTIYF.

In its sample, this clone was seen once. This chain connects TRBV5-4 to TRBJ2-7; D is uncertain. This CDR3 region has 14 residues. The V end was cut by 0 bases, the J end by 0 bases, with 7 bases between. Germline CDR1 reads SGHNT; CDR2 reads YYREEE (reference sequence). The CDR3 spells CASSLEAGSYEQYF. The CDR3 DNA follows: TGTGCCAGCAGCTTGGAGGCAGGCTCCTACGAGCAGTACTTC.

J is TRBJ2-1 and V is TRBV4-1, with D possibly matching TRBD2 (5 bases). Germline V gene sequence: CDR1 MGHRA, CDR2 YSYEKL. This CDR3 spans 15 amino acids. The germline V and J ends were trimmed by 1 base and 5 bases, with 12 bases remaining between them. The CDR3, as DNA: TGCGCCAGCAGCCAAGTGAGCGGAGGACACAATGAGCAGTTCTTC. This translates into CASSQVSGGHNEQFF.

This clone has a handful of counts. This chain links TRBV11-3 with TRBJ1-2, with 12 nucleotides matching TRBD1. This CDR3 is built from 16 residues. V lost 1 base to trimming and J lost 3 bases; unmatched junction nucleotides: 3. The germline gives CDR1 SGHNT, CDR2 YENEEA. The CDR3 DNA reads TGTGCCAGCAGCTTAGCGGGACAGGGGGCGGACTATGGCTACACCTTC. Its protein is CASSLAGQGADYGYTF.

The table lists this clone with a count of one. CDR3 nucleotide sequence: TGTGCCAGCAGCTCCCTGGGTAACTATGGCTACACCTTC. This gives the protein CASSSLGNYGYTF. The chain recombines TRBV7-9 with TRBJ1-2, with no clear D. The V end lost 4 bases, the J end lost 1 base, and 7 bases lay between the germline ends. From germline, CDR1 is SEHNR and CDR2 FQNEAQ (reference sequence). The CDR3 has 13 residues. The full variable domain, with the rest looked up from reference TRBV7-9 and TRBJ1-2, is DTGVSQNPRHKITKRGQNVTFRCDPISEHNRLYWYRQTLGQGPEFLTYFQNEAQLEKSRLLSDRFSAERPKGSFSTLEIQRTEQGDSAMYLCASSSLGNYGYTFGSGTRLTVV.

The V gene is TRBV19, the J gene TRBJ1-1, with a tentative D call TRBD1 (5 bases). The ends were cut back, 7 bases at V and 3 bases at J, with 15 bases in the middle. The CDR3 is 14 residues long. CDR1 is LNHDA, CDR2 SQIVND, per germline (reference sequence). This CDR3 reads CASTWERGDTEAFF. The CDR3 bases are TGTGCCAGTACCTGGGAGCGAGGGGACACTGAAGCTTTCTTT.

This chain links TRBV4-1 with TRBJ2-1, with TRBD1 identical over 9 bases. CDR3 size: 15 residues. The ends lost 3 bases at V and 3 bases at J; junction bases unmatched: 3. The V gene's germline CDR1 is MGHRA and CDR2 YSYEKL. CDR3: CASSQRTGDYNEQFF. DNA of the CDR3: TGCGCCAGCAGCCAGAGGACAGGGGACTACAATGAGCAGTTCTTC.

V gene TRBV7-2 combines with J gene TRBJ2-2; no reliable D call. V was clipped by 2 bases and J by 1 base, with 11 bases between them. Looked up from germline, CDR1 is SGHTA and CDR2 is FQGNSA. The CDR3 has 16 amino acids. CDR3: CASSLKANLNTGELFF. CDR3 nucleotides: TGTGCCAGCAGCTTAAAGGCCAACCTGAACACCGGGGAGCTGTTTTTT.

This clone appeared a single time. The chain has TRBV6-6 and TRBJ1-2; no definite D call. The CDR3 consists of 13 residues. CDR1 is MNHNY, CDR2 SVGAGI, per germline (reference sequence). Trimming shortened V by 7 bases and J by 2 bases, and 11 bases separated the two germline ends. This chain's CDR3 is CASTQDLNYGYTF. Here the CDR3 DNA reads TGTGCCAGCACCCAGGATTTGAACTATGGCTACACCTTC.

The chain uses TRBV5-4 and TRBJ1-2; D is undetermined. V was clipped by 6 bases and J by 8 bases, with 11 bases between them. The CDR3 sequence is 11 residues long. Germline V gene data show CDR1 as SGHNT and CDR2 as YYREEE (reference sequence). In DNA form, the CDR3 reads TGTGCCAGCACCAGAGGACGCGGCTACACCTTC. This translates into CASTRGRGYTF.

This clone appeared a single time. The rearrangement joins TRBV7-6 to TRBJ2-3, with 10 bases lining up with TRBD2. This CDR3 is built from 17 residues. V shed 3 bases and J 2 bases; nucleotides not matched to a gene: 8. Germline-derived CDR1 and CDR2 are SGHVS and FNYEAQ. The CDR3 loop reads CASSFRASGGTTDTQYF. DNA of the CDR3: TGTGCCAGCAGCTTTCGAGCTAGCGGGGGAACCACAGATACGCAGTATTTT.

The V and J genes are TRBV4-1 and TRBJ2-4, with D perhaps matching TRBD2 (6 bases). Between the trimmed V and J ends, which lost 1 base and 0 bases, there was a span of 7 bases. CDR1 is MGHRA, CDR2 YSYEKL, per germline. The CDR3 runs to 15 residues. DNA for the CDR3: TGCGCCAGCAGCCAAGGGGACTTAGCCAAAAACATTCAGTACTTC. The encoded protein is CASSQGDLAKNIQYF.

V is TRBV11-3 and J is TRBJ1-2; D not resolved. Germline V lookup: CDR1 SGHNT, CDR2 YENEEA. This CDR3 region has 14 residues. The V and J ends lost 2 bases and 8 bases respectively, with 15 bases between them. In nucleotides, the CDR3 is TGTGCCAGCAGCTTAAATTACGCTGACGGGGGCTACACCTTC. Translation: CASSLNYADGGYTF. Full variable domain (rest looked up from reference TRBV11-3 and TRBJ1-2): EAGVVQSPRYKIIEKKQPVAFWCNPISGHNTLYWYLQNLGQGPELLIRYENEEAVDDSQLPKDRFSAERLKGVDSTLKIQPAELGDSAVYLCASSLNYADGGYTFGSGTRLTVV.

This sequence joins TRBV4-1 and TRBJ2-7; 10 bases fit TRBD1. The CDR3 length is 16 residues. Germline trimming cut 3 bases from V and 2 bases from J; bases unmatched to any gene: 7. Germline assignment: CDR1 MGHRA and CDR2 YSYEKL. In nucleotides, the CDR3 is TGCGCCAGCAGCCATCCTGGACAGGGGGGGCCCTACGAGCAGTACTTC. Translation gives CASSHPGQGGPYEQYF.

The gene calls are TRBV9 and TRBJ2-3, with D possibly matching TRBD1 (6 bases). V was shortened by 4 bases and J by 4 bases, with 16 bases between the two germline ends. CDR3 length: 15 residues. Germline V gene lookup returns CDR1 SGDLS and CDR2 YYNGEE. The CDR3 DNA reads TGTGCCAGCAGCCCCCAAACAGGGAATGCAGATACGCAGTATTTT. Encoded protein: CASSPQTGNADTQYF.

J is TRBJ1-2 and V is TRBV5-1; unclear D gene. In germline, CDR1 is SGHRS, CDR2 YFSETQ. The CDR3 covers 11 residues. V gave up 0 bases and J gave up 10 bases, with 7 bases separating them. The CDR3 spells CASSLGQSYTF. The CDR3 bases are TGCGCCAGCAGCTTGGGGCAGTCCTACACCTTC.

This clone was observed once. The J gene is TRBJ2-5, the V gene TRBV6-6; TRBD2 might be the D (6 bases). TRBJ2-7 explains the end of the DNA better; the J call may be wrong. The CDR3 spans 16 residues. Germline lookup yields CDR1 MNHNY and CDR2 SVGAGI (reference sequence). The DNA for the CDR3 is TGTGCCAGCAGTCCGGGGGTCGAGGGAAGCACCTACGAGCAGTACTTC. It specifies CASSPGVEGSTYEQYF.

The chain joins TRBV5-1 to TRBJ2-1, with D possibly matching TRBD2 (6 bases). The length of the CDR3 is 15 residues. Germline V CDR1 and CDR2: SGHRS, YFSETQ. The V end lost 2 bases, the J end lost 0 bases, and 9 bases lay between the germline ends. The CDR3, as DNA: TGCGCCAGCAGCTTAGGCGGGAACTCCTACAATGAGCAGTTCTTC. It translates to CASSLGGNSYNEQFF. Full variable domain (rest looked up from reference TRBV5-1 and TRBJ2-1): KAGVTQTPRYLIKTRGQQVTLSCSPISGHRSVSWYQQTPGQGLQFLFEYFSETQRNKGNFPGRFSGRQFSNSRSEMNVSTLELGDSALYLCASSLGGNSYNEQFFGPGTRLTVL.

This sequence joins TRBV7-8 and TRBJ1-5; weak D call: TRBD1 (5 bases). The germline gives CDR1 SGHVS, CDR2 FQNEAQ. CDR3 length: 14 amino acids. V was shortened by 2 bases and J by 6 bases, with 11 bases between the two germline ends. CDR3: CASSLSLGAQPQHF. CDR3 sequence (DNA): TGTGCCAGCAGCTTAAGCTTAGGGGCTCAGCCCCAGCATTTT.

The chain is built from TRBV14 and TRBJ2-1; 10 bases agree with TRBD2. The CDR3 sequence is 18 residues long. The V and J ends lost 1 base and 3 bases, in that order; junction bases with no gene match: 9. Germline loops: CDR1 SGHDN, CDR2 FVKESK. This CDR3 is CASSQVTAGGLIYNEQFF. The CDR3, as DNA: TGTGCCAGCAGCCAAGTAACAGCGGGGGGGCTTATCTACAATGAGCAGTTCTTC.

The chain is built from TRBV7-6 and TRBJ2-7, with TRBD2 as a possible D gene (6 bases). Looked up from germline, CDR1 is SGHVS and CDR2 is FNYEAQ. V gave up 1 base and J gave up 1 base, with 8 bases separating them. This CDR3 region has 14 residues. The CDR3, as DNA: TGTGCCAGCAGCTTAGGGCGGGGTTCCTACGAGCAGTACTTC. Encoded protein: CASSLGRGSYEQYF. The full variable domain, completed using reference TRBV7-6 and TRBJ2-7, is GAGVSQSPRYKVTKRGQDVALRCDPISGHVSLYWYRQALGQGPEFLTYFNYEAQQDKSGLPNDRFSAERPEGSISTLTIQRTEQRDSAMYRCASSLGRGSYEQYFGPGTRLTVT.

This clone was seen once. The rearrangement links TRBV6-6 to TRBJ2-3; the match to TRBD1 covers 10 bases. Trimming took 2 bases from V and 4 from J; bases not matched to a gene: 6. From germline, CDR1 is MNHNY and CDR2 SVGAGI (reference sequence). The length of the CDR3 is 16 residues. The CDR3 coding sequence is TGTGCCAGCAGTTACGCGGGGACAGGGGATCCAGATACGCAGTATTTT. Translation: CASSYAGTGDPDTQYF.

The genes are TRBV2 and TRBJ2-3, with D hard to call. V lost 5 bases and J 3 bases, leaving 3 bases between the germline ends. This CDR3 has 11 residues. Per the germline V gene, CDR1 is SNHLY and CDR2 is FYNNEI. DNA of the CDR3: TGTGCCAGCAGTACTACAGATACGCAGTATTTT. This gives the protein CASSTTDTQYF.

The rearrangement links TRBV7-6 to TRBJ1-1; no clear D gene. Germline V gene data show CDR1 as SGHVS and CDR2 as FNYEAQ. The CDR3 contains 13 residues. V shed 1 base and J shed 1 base, with 4 bases lying between them. CDR3 nucleotide sequence: TGTGCCAGCAGCTTAGATAAGAACACTGAAGCTTTCTTT. Its translation: CASSLDKNTEAFF.

The chain employs TRBV7-2 and TRBJ2-5, with D perhaps assigned TRBD1 or TRBD2 (5 bases each). With 1 base removed from V and 9 bases from J, the gap between germline ends came to 15 bases. The CDR3 has 14 residues. Germline V CDR1 and CDR2: SGHTA, FQGNSA. The DNA for the CDR3 is TGTGCCAGCAGCTTAGGGGACCTCCAGATCCCCCAGTACTTC. Its protein is CASSLGDLQIPQYF.